The sequence of this TCR beta chain was determined in a study of blood T cell repertoires in COVID-19. Method: immunoSEQ multiplex PCR; TCRdb's copy keeps in-frame clones and lacks some. The sample holds about 200,000 clones, roughly 90% seen once. CDR1 is LNHDA and CDR2 is SQIVND in the germline V gene (reference sequence). Trimming removed 2 bases at V and 6 bases at J, with 7 bases between. This CDR3 comprises 12 residues. Sequencing used peripheral blood. The chain carries TRBV19 and TRBJ1-2; D unresolved. The receptor was isolated from a man in his late teens or twenties with active or convalescent COVID-19. The DNA of the CDR3 is TGTGCCAGTAGTATAACCGGGGATGGCTACACCTTC. Amino acid sequence: CASSITGDGYTF.